These T cell receptor beta chains were read from a single sample in a study of T cells in tumors and immune-related adverse events. Clones were sequenced by immunoSEQ multiplex PCR, and TCRdb holds only the in-frame ones, with some missing. The sample lists approximately 11,000 clones, roughly 92% occurring once. Source: lymph node tissue, taken from a patient treated with anti-PD-1 therapy. These receptors were taken from a female donor with metastatic renal cell carcinoma. CDR3s include the opening cysteine and the closing phenylalanine or tryptophan. Each record gives: V gene, CDR3 protein.

V gene: TRBV5-6; CDR3 protein: CASSRSTEAFF
V gene: TRBV6-5; CDR3 protein: CASRLGLAGTDTQYF
V gene: TRBV6-6; CDR3 protein: CASSSRGDNYGYTF
V gene: TRBV7-8; CDR3 protein: CASSLYPQGREKLFF
V gene: TRBV11-1; CDR3 protein: CASTGMGQGMSEAFF
V gene: TRBV19; CDR3 protein: CASTVLAGGPTDTQYF
V gene: TRBV7-2; CDR3 protein: CASRQTGTGLYYEQYF
V gene: TRBV18; CDR3 protein: CASSPADRVNTEAFF
V gene: TRBV5-1; CDR3 protein: CASSLNGARNQPQHF
V gene: TRBV7-8; CDR3 protein: CASSPDSNYGYTF
V gene: TRBV11-2; CDR3 protein: CASSPPQAGGPNEQFF
V gene: TRBV7-9; CDR3 protein: CASSLEVGTDTQYF
V gene: TRBV5-5; CDR3 protein: CASRMGVGNYGYTF
V gene: TRBV10-3; CDR3 protein: CAISWTSGRTRNEQFF
V gene: TRBV25-1; CDR3 protein: CASSEWTADEKLFF
V gene: TRBV6-5; CDR3 protein: CASSLVGGRGQPFF
V gene: TRBV5-1; CDR3 protein: CASSLGEAGELFF
V gene: TRBV4-3; CDR3 protein: CASSQEGRDIDTQYF
V gene: TRBV7-8; CDR3 protein: CASSLIQDSYGYTF
V gene: TRBV19; CDR3 protein: CASSLLQGSYEQYF
V gene: TRBV15; CDR3 protein: CATSEPGRRRETQYF
V gene: TRBV2; CDR3 protein: CASRVDEGNTIYF
V gene: TRBV10-1; CDR3 protein: CASQKNRDRGSNQPQHF
V gene: TRBV7-6; CDR3 protein: CASSPSGGGPYNEQFF
V gene: TRBV7-2; CDR3 protein: CASSPTGSTEAFF
V gene: TRBV5-1; CDR3 protein: CASSLGLTSGKSTDTQYF
V gene: TRBV7-9; CDR3 protein: CASSPGGTSREDEQFF
V gene: TRBV7-9; CDR3 protein: CASSYSGNSYNSPLHF
V gene: TRBV12-5; CDR3 protein: CASGPWETQYF